These 23 T cell receptor beta chains originate from one sample sequenced in a study of shared clonotypes between healthy human individuals. The protocol was immunoSEQ multiplex PCR, while the TCRdb copy is restricted to in-frame clones and leaves out a portion. The data contain about 580,000 clones, roughly 98% of them singletons. CD45RO-negative cells were positively selected for CCR7, leaving out terminally differentiated effector memory CD45RA+ cells. Sequenced: naive CD8+ T cells sorted from blood. The receptors were sampled from a man younger than 45 in good health.

The rearrangement joins TRBV11-3 to TRBJ2-1; D ambiguous. Germline V CDR1 and CDR2: SGHNT, YENEEA. CDR3 size: 14 residues. V gave up 5 bases and J gave up 5 bases, with 13 bases separating them. The CDR3 sequence: CASSADTIHNEQFF. The DNA for the CDR3 is TGTGCCAGCAGCGCCGATACAATCCACAATGAGCAGTTCTTC.

The chain employs TRBV6-1 and TRBJ2-7; no reliable D call. This CDR3 comprises 13 residues. Germline values: CDR1 MNHNS, CDR2 SASEGT. V lost 8 bases, J lost 2 bases, and 13 bases lay in between. CDR3 residues: CASSLFRAYEQYF. CDR3 in DNA: TGTGCCAGCTCGCTTTTTAGGGCCTACGAGCAGTACTTC.

The chain combines TRBV10-2 with TRBJ1-1, with TRBD1 as a possible D gene (5 bases). V gave up 0 bases and J gave up 5 bases, with 16 bases separating them. This CDR3 has 16 amino acids. The germline CDR1 and CDR2 sequences are WSHSY and SAAADI. CDR3 in amino acids: CASSESVPGTFTEAFF. The CDR3 nucleotides are TGCGCCAGCAGTGAGTCTGTACCGGGGACGTTTACTGAAGCTTTCTTT.

The rearrangement joins TRBV10-2 to TRBJ1-2; TRBD1 aligns across 9 bases. Germline V gene sequence: CDR1 WSHSY, CDR2 SAAADI. V trimming: 0 bases; J trimming: 5 bases; junction bases outside the gene matches: 16. CDR3 length: 19 residues. The CDR3 here is CASSESLAAGGQGLYGYTF. The DNA of the CDR3 is TGCGCCAGCAGTGAGTCGCTGGCCGCCGGGGGACAGGGCCTGTATGGCTACACCTTC.

In the case of this clone: Other DNA sequences of this sample code for an identical CDR3. The chain couples TRBV6-6 to TRBJ2-7, with TRBD2 identical over 7 bases. Trimming took 0 bases from V and 0 from J; bases not matched to a gene: 5. From germline, CDR1 is MNHNY and CDR2 SVGAGI (reference sequence). There are 16 residues in the CDR3. The CDR3 DNA sequence: TGTGCCAGCAGTTACTCGGGGGGGGTGAGCTCCTACGAGCAGTACTTC. Translated, it gives CASSYSGGVSSYEQYF.

The rearrangement joins TRBV10-2 to TRBJ2-7, with unresolved D. Between the trimmed V and J ends, which lost 8 bases and 2 bases, there was a span of 7 bases. CDR1 and CDR2 from the germline V gene are WSHSY and SAAADI. The CDR3 is 11 amino acids. CDR3 loop: CASGQTYEQYF. The DNA of the CDR3 is TGCGCCAGCGGGCAAACCTACGAGCAGTACTTC.

The V call is TRBV2, the J call TRBJ1-4; D possibly corresponds to TRBD1 (6 bases). With 10 bases removed from V and 4 bases from J, the gap between germline ends came to 16 bases. The germline V gene encodes CDR1 SNHLY and CDR2 FYNNEI. The CDR3 sequence is 14 residues long. The CDR3 loop reads CAIHSRGLNEKLFF. The CDR3 nucleotides read TGTGCCATACATTCCAGGGGTCTTAATGAAAAACTGTTTTTT.

The chain combines TRBV4-1 with TRBJ1-1, with unresolved D. Trimming pared 2 bases from V and 6 bases from J, leaving 13 bases between. The CDR3 is 14 amino acids. Germline values: CDR1 MGHRA, CDR2 YSYEKL. CDR3 sequence: CASSQTQDFAEAFF. CDR3 in DNA: TGCGCCAGCAGCCAAACCCAAGACTTCGCTGAAGCTTTCTTT.

The chain combines TRBV9 with TRBJ2-2, with D possibly being TRBD2 (5 bases). The CDR3 sequence is 16 residues long. V shed 0 bases and J shed 3 bases, with 12 bases lying between them. Germline V gene lookup returns CDR1 SGDLS and CDR2 YYNGEE. The CDR3 protein is CASSVGGSLHTGELFF. The CDR3 nucleotides are TGTGCCAGCAGCGTAGGAGGGTCCCTCCACACCGGGGAGCTGTTTTTT. Based on the CDR3 plus reference TRBV9 and TRBJ2-2, the full variable domain is DSGVTQTPKHLITATGQRVTLRCSPRSGDLSVYWYQQSLDQGLQFLIQYYNGEERAKGNILERFSAQQFPDLHSELNLSSLELGDSALYFCASSVGGSLHTGELFFGEGSRLTVL.

The rearrangement uses TRBV5-1 and TRBJ2-2; weak D call: TRBD1 (6 bases). This CDR3 region has 15 residues. Trimming cost V 4 bases and J 2 bases, with 12 bases left between them. Per the germline V gene, CDR1 is SGHRS and CDR2 is YFSETQ. In DNA form, the CDR3 reads TGCGCCAGCAGCGCCGAACAGGGCAACACCGGGGAGCTGTTTTTT. Protein product: CASSAEQGNTGELFF.

Points on this clone: This same CDR3 is encoded by further DNA sequences in the sample. The genes are TRBV5-1 and TRBJ2-3, with 16 nucleotides matching TRBD2. Trimming took 0 bases from V and 6 from J; bases not matched to a gene: 4. The length of the CDR3 is 17 residues. The germline V gene has CDR1 SGHRS and CDR2 YFSETQ. The CDR3, as DNA: TGCGCCAGCAGCTTGGAGGGACTAGCGGGAGGGCCGGATACGCAGTATTTT. Translating it yields CASSLEGLAGGPDTQYF.

V gene TRBV6-5 combines with J gene TRBJ2-7; D remains ambiguous. Germline values: CDR1 MNHEY, CDR2 SVGAGI. The length of the CDR3 is 15 residues. V shed 5 bases and J shed 4 bases, with 18 bases lying between them. CDR3 nucleotides: TGTGCCAGCAGTGCCTTCGTCGAGGTCCGATACGAGCAGTACTTC. Amino acid sequence: CASSAFVEVRYEQYF.

This chain joins TRBV7-9 and TRBJ2-7, with no clear D. CDR3 length: 12 residues. Looked up from germline, CDR1 is SEHNR and CDR2 is FQNEAQ (reference sequence). Trimming cost V 2 bases and J 4 bases, with 6 bases left between them. CDR3 nucleotide sequence: TGTGCCAGCAGCTTAATCCCATACGAGCAGTACTTC. This gives the protein CASSLIPYEQYF. The full variable domain, rest sourced from reference TRBV7-9 and TRBJ2-7, is DTGVSQNPRHKITKRGQNVTFRCDPISEHNRLYWYRQTLGQGPEFLTYFQNEAQLEKSRLLSDRFSAERPKGSFSTLEIQRTEQGDSAMYLCASSLIPYEQYFGPGTRLTVT.

V gene TRBV27 combines with J gene TRBJ2-3, with no clear D. Germline V gives CDR1 MNHEY, CDR2 SMNVEV (reference sequence). The ends were cut back, 0 bases at V and 2 bases at J, with 12 bases in the middle. This CDR3 contains 16 residues. The chain's CDR3 is CASSLSPELYTDTQYF. Here the CDR3 DNA reads TGTGCCAGCAGTTTATCGCCGGAATTGTACACAGATACGCAGTATTTT.

This clone was seen once. The chain is built from TRBV29-1 and TRBJ2-7; weak D call: TRBD1 (5 bases). The CDR3 sequence is 13 residues long. V was shortened by 6 bases and J by 3 bases, with 15 bases between the two germline ends. Germline assignment: CDR1 SQVTM and CDR2 ANQGSEA. CDR3 sequence reads: CSVVPSDSYEQYF. The DNA for the CDR3 is TGCAGCGTAGTTCCATCCGACAGCTACGAGCAGTACTTC.

V usage is TRBV27 and J usage is TRBJ1-5; TRBD1 is a possible D gene (5 bases). The CDR3 has 14 residues. The V gene lost 2 bases and the J gene lost 5 bases, with 10 bases spanning the gap. Germline CDR1 and CDR2: MNHEY and SMNVEV (reference sequence). For the CDR3, the DNA is TGTGCCAGCAGTTTAGTGGGAGGGGATCAGCCCCAGCATTTT. Protein sequence: CASSLVGGDQPQHF.

This sequence joins TRBV14 and TRBJ2-7, with D unresolved. CDR1 and CDR2 from the germline V gene are SGHDN and FVKESK. The CDR3 is 13 amino acids. V was shortened by 5 bases and J by 2 bases, with 10 bases between the two germline ends. Written as DNA, the CDR3 is TGTGCCAGCAGCGGACCCGGGCCCTACGAGCAGTACTTC. Protein product: CASSGPGPYEQYF.

This sequence joins TRBV27 and TRBJ2-1, with TRBD2 matching over 12 bases. Germline V gene data show CDR1 as MNHEY and CDR2 as SMNVEV (reference sequence). Unmatched junction bases numbered 8, after V lost 4 bases and J lost 4 bases. This CDR3 has 17 residues. This chain's CDR3 is CASSSTSGSTTYNEQFF. CDR3 sequence (DNA): TGTGCCAGCAGTTCGACTAGCGGGAGTACGACTTACAATGAGCAGTTCTTC.

This chain joins TRBV27 and TRBJ1-2; D call uncertain. The CDR3 length is 12 residues. Between the trimmed V and J ends, which lost 6 bases and 6 bases, there was a span of 11 bases. CDR1 and CDR2 from the germline V gene are MNHEY and SMNVEV (reference sequence). This CDR3 reads CASSRSGHGYTF. The CDR3 DNA reads as TGTGCCAGCAGCAGGAGCGGGCATGGCTACACCTTC.

The genes are TRBV5-6 and TRBJ1-1, with a weak D call TRBD1 (5 bases). Per germline, CDR1 SGHDT and CDR2 YYEEEE. V shed 0 bases and J shed 1 base, with 13 bases lying between them. The CDR3 has 16 amino acids. Here the CDR3 DNA reads TGTGCCAGCAGCTTGGCCTTGACAGAGAGGAACACTGAAGCTTTCTTT. Amino acid sequence: CASSLALTERNTEAFF.

The CDR3, as DNA: TGTGCCAGCGGGGACTGGAGTCAGCCCCAGCATTTT. Translation gives CASGDWSQPQHF. This chain uses TRBV27 with TRBJ1-5; weak D call: TRBD1 (5 bases). Trimming pared 8 bases from V and 6 bases from J, leaving 11 bases between. Germline CDR1 and CDR2: MNHEY and SMNVEV (reference sequence). This CDR3 has 12 amino acids.

To note about this clone: Other DNA sequences in this specimen translate into the identical CDR3. The rearrangement links TRBV9 to TRBJ2-1; D possibly corresponds to TRBD2 (6 bases). CDR3 size: 13 residues. The germline gives CDR1 SGDLS, CDR2 YYNGEE. Trimming removed 1 base at V and 7 bases at J, with 9 bases between. CDR3 sequence (DNA): TGTGCCAGCAGCGTATCGGGGAGGAATGAGCAGTTCTTC. It specifies CASSVSGRNEQFF.

This chain connects TRBV6-5 to TRBJ2-5, with D unclear. The V and J ends lost 8 bases and 5 bases respectively, with 6 bases between them. The CDR3 runs to 10 residues. CDR1 MNHEY and CDR2 SVGAGI come from the germline V gene. CDR3 sequence reads: CASGRETQYF. The CDR3 DNA sequence: TGTGCCAGCGGGCGGGAGACCCAGTACTTC.